Presented here are 21 T cell receptor beta chains from one specimen sequenced in a study of T cells in Graves' hyperthyroidism and ophthalmopathy. TCR beta CDR3 regions were amplified from RNA transcripts. First-round RT-PCR targeting the TCR CDR3 was performed with the HTBI primer set. TCRdb reanalysed the multiplex PCR reads using MiXCR and keeps one entry per CDR3 protein. The data hold fewer than 250,000 distinct CDR3 sequences, with 16% observed a single time. Sequences were obtained from blood. Receptors originate from a woman under 30 with Graves' ophthalmopathy.

At least ten counts were recorded for this clonotype. This chain links TRBV20-1 with TRBJ2-5; 9 bases align to TRBD2. V gave up 0 bases and J gave up 5 bases; unmatched junction bases: 4. The CDR3 consists of 14 residues. Germline V gene lookup returns CDR1 DFQATT and CDR2 SNEGSKA (reference sequence). The CDR3 protein is CSARDVAGVETQYF. CDR3 DNA: TGCAGTGCTAGAGATGTAGCGGGAGTTGAGACCCAGTACTTC.

This chain links TRBV5-1 with TRBJ2-1; 12 positions agree with TRBD2. The CDR3 covers 16 residues. The trim removed 0 bases at V and 7 bases at J, leaving 5 bases unmatched. CDR1 is SGHRS, CDR2 YFSETQ, per germline. CDR3 sequence reads: CASSLEASGRGNEQFF. For the CDR3, the DNA is TGCGCCAGCAGCTTGGAGGCTAGCGGGAGGGGTAATGAGCAGTTCTTC.

V gene TRBV20-1 combines with J gene TRBJ2-7; 7 nucleotides align to TRBD2. The CDR3 totals 13 residues. Germline V gene lookup returns CDR1 DFQATT and CDR2 SNEGSKA (reference sequence). V shed 3 bases, J shed 0 bases, and the junction held 2 bases outside the gene matches. The CDR3 DNA reads TGCAGTGCTAGTCGCGGGAGCTCCTACGAGCAGTACTTC. Amino acids: CSASRGSSYEQYF.

This clonotype was observed many times. The CDR3 DNA follows: TGTGCCAGCAGCCAAGATATCTCAGGGGGCGCGGGCGAGCAGTACTTC. Its translation is CASSQDISGGAGEQYF. The chain employs TRBV3-1 and TRBJ2-7, with 8 bases fitting TRBD1. Germline lookup yields CDR1 LGHDT and CDR2 YNNKEL (reference sequence). The CDR3 sequence is 16 residues long. The V gene end was trimmed by 0 bases and the J gene end by 6 bases; junction bases not matched to a gene: 10.

The chain links TRBV5-8 to TRBJ1-2; D may be TRBD1 (6 bases). Germline-derived CDR1 and CDR2 are SGHTS and YDEGEE. V was trimmed by 2 bases and J by 5 bases, leaving 16 bases between them. The CDR3 covers 15 residues. CDR3 bases: TGTGCCAGCAGCTTCCCGGGAGGGGGGCCATATGGCTACACCTTC. This encodes CASSFPGGGPYGYTF.

This clonotype was seen repeatedly, ten times or more. The gene calls are TRBV6-2 or TRBV6-3 and TRBJ2-7, with D perhaps matching TRBD2 (6 bases). V was shortened by 5 bases and J by 0 bases, with 11 bases between the two germline ends. The CDR3 covers 14 residues. CDR1 and CDR2 from the germline V gene are MNHEY and SVGEGT. As DNA, the CDR3 is TGTGCCAGCAGTCTAACGGACTACTCCTACGAGCAGTACTTC. Its translation is CASSLTDYSYEQYF.

The chain combines TRBV28 with TRBJ1-1; 9 bases map to TRBD1. This CDR3 has 17 amino acids. Looked up from germline, CDR1 is MDHEN and CDR2 is SYDVKM. V shed 5 bases and J 4 bases; nucleotides not matched to a gene: 14. The CDR3 reads CASSIPLPGTGLTEAFF. DNA for the CDR3: TGTGCCAGCAGTATCCCCTTACCCGGGACAGGGCTCACTGAAGCTTTCTTT.

This clonotype was counted many times. This chain connects TRBV20-1 to TRBJ2-1, with TRBD2 matching over 7 bases. The ends lost 2 bases at V and 2 bases at J; junction bases unmatched: 3. Germline loops: CDR1 DFQATT, CDR2 SNEGSKA (reference sequence). The CDR3 is 14 amino acids. Written as DNA, the CDR3 is TGCAGTGCTAGAAGTCTAGCGGCCTACAATGAGCAGTTCTTC. Encoded protein: CSARSLAAYNEQFF.

This clonotype has ten or more counts. The CDR3, as DNA: TGTGCCAGCAGACCCCAGGGTGGGGGCACTGAAGCTTTCTTT. It yields the protein CASRPQGGGTEAFF. V and J are TRBV12-3 or TRBV12-4 and TRBJ1-1, with D tentatively TRBD1 (5 bases). CDR3 length: 14 amino acids. Trimming took off 6 bases at V and 4 bases at J, with 15 bases between the two ends.

In DNA, the CDR3 is TGCAGTCCTGGACTAGCGGGGGGGAGCTACACAGATACGCAGTATTTT. Translation gives CSPGLAGGSYTDTQYF. The V gene is TRBV20-1, the J gene TRBJ2-3, with TRBD2 matching over 15 bases. CDR3 length: 16 residues. The V gene's germline CDR1 is DFQATT and CDR2 SNEGSKA (reference sequence). V dropped 8 bases and J dropped 2; count of bases not matched to a gene: 8.

This clonotype was seen many times. This chain links TRBV10-2 with TRBJ2-5; 8 bases are shared with TRBD1. Per germline, CDR1 WSHSY and CDR2 SAAADI. The CDR3 length is 13 residues. V dropped 6 bases and J dropped 5; count of bases not matched to a gene: 5. CDR3: CASRAGGAETQYF. In DNA form, the CDR3 reads TGCGCCAGCAGGGCAGGGGGCGCCGAGACCCAGTACTTC.

V usage is TRBV6-2 or TRBV6-3 and J usage is TRBJ2-1; TRBD2 agrees at 9 bases. V gave up 6 bases and J gave up 7 bases; unmatched junction bases: 16. Looked up from germline, CDR1 is MNHEY and CDR2 is SVGEGT. This CDR3 spans 17 amino acids. CDR3 nucleotide sequence: TGTGCCAGCAGCAATCTCCGGACTAGCGAGAGAATAAATGAGCAGTTCTTC. Translation: CASSNLRTSERINEQFF.

This clonotype was seen repeatedly, ten times or more. The gene calls are TRBV24-1 and TRBJ2-5; TRBD1 matches 9 bases. From germline, CDR1 is KGHDR and CDR2 SFDVKD. The ends lost 4 bases at V and 5 bases at J; junction bases unmatched: 7. There are 15 residues in the CDR3. CDR3 residues: CATSEGTGSAETQYF. The CDR3 DNA is TGTGCCACCAGTGAGGGGACAGGGAGTGCCGAGACCCAGTACTTC.

This clonotype showed up many times. The V gene is TRBV28, the J gene TRBJ2-4, with a tentative D call TRBD2 (5 bases). This CDR3 has 13 residues. V shed 6 bases and J shed 15 bases, with 21 bases lying between them. Germline-derived CDR1 and CDR2 are MDHEN and SYDVKM. In DNA form, the CDR3 reads TGTGCCAGCAGGCCGCACCCACTAGGGTTTTGGTACTTC. Amino acids: CASRPHPLGFWYF.

This clonotype has a count of ten or more. V gene TRBV6-1 combines with J gene TRBJ2-7, with a tentative D call TRBD2 (5 bases). This CDR3 has 13 residues. Germline CDR1 and CDR2: MNHNS and SASEGT. V gave up 5 bases and J gave up 7 bases, with 15 bases separating them. CDR3: CASSSLLTGEQYF. CDR3 in DNA: TGTGCCAGCAGTTCCCTACTAACGGGAGAGCAGTACTTC.

V gene TRBV3-1 combines with J gene TRBJ1-3; unclear D gene. This CDR3 contains 16 residues. The V end was cut by 1 base, the J end by 4 bases, with 14 bases between. The germline gives CDR1 LGHDT, CDR2 YNNKEL (reference sequence). The CDR3 bases are TGTGCCAGCAGCCAAGGAGAACGGTGGTTGGGAAACACCATATATTTT. Its translation is CASSQGERWLGNTIYF.

Ten or more counts support this clonotype. The chain uses TRBV7-8 and TRBJ1-1; D unresolved. This CDR3 spans 12 amino acids. Trimming pared 5 bases from V and 3 bases from J, leaving 7 bases between. Germline-derived CDR1 and CDR2 are SGHVS and FQNEAQ. CDR3 nucleotide sequence: TGTGCCAGCAGCCGCTTCGACACTGAAGCTTTCTTT. Its translation is CASSRFDTEAFF.

This clonotype was recorded at least ten times. The chain joins TRBV6-1 to TRBJ1-2; tentative D call: TRBD1 (5 bases). The CDR3 extends over 15 amino acids. The V and J ends lost 5 bases and 6 bases respectively, with 19 bases between them. From germline, CDR1 is MNHNS and CDR2 SASEGT. CDR3 amino acids: CASSPTLGGEDGYTF. DNA of the CDR3: TGTGCCAGCAGTCCGACCTTGGGAGGGGAGGATGGCTACACCTTC.

This clonotype was observed at least ten times. This sequence joins TRBV11-2 and TRBJ2-1; D is ambiguous. CDR3 length: 11 residues. The germline V and J ends were trimmed by 3 bases and 3 bases, with 0 bases remaining between them. CDR1 SGHAT and CDR2 FQNNGV come from the germline V gene. CDR3 protein: CASSFYNEQFF. CDR3 in DNA: TGTGCCAGCAGCTTCTACAATGAGCAGTTCTTC.

The sample holds many counts of this clonotype. The chain joins TRBV30 to TRBJ1-2; D remains ambiguous. Looked up from germline, CDR1 is GTSNPN and CDR2 is SVGIG (reference sequence). V was shortened by 5 bases and J by 2 bases, with 3 bases between the two germline ends. The CDR3 runs 10 residues. Written as DNA, the CDR3 is TGTGCCTGGTACAACTATGGCTACACCTTC. Translation: CAWYNYGYTF.

This clonotype was seen repeatedly, ten times or more. The chain uses TRBV3-1 and TRBJ1-2; 7 bases agree with TRBD1. CDR1 is LGHDT and CDR2 is YNNKEL in the germline V gene (reference sequence). V lost 7 bases to trimming and J lost 7 bases; unmatched junction nucleotides: 9. The CDR3 is 13 amino acids. CDR3 in DNA: TGTGCCAGCATGAATAGGGGGCGGGGTGGCTACACCTTC. Its translation is CASMNRGRGGYTF.